This entry lists 28 T cell receptor beta chains sequenced from one sample in a study of CD8+ T cells in alopecia areata. Isolated RNA was reverse transcribed into cDNA used as the sequencing template. Only in-frame clones appear in the TCRdb table, and some are missing; sequencing was by immunoSEQ multiplex PCR. The data hold roughly 180,000 clones, with 50% to 60% observed a single time. As to treatment: oral pan-JAK inhibitor, 5-10 mg twice daily. The source was CD4+ T cells sorted from blood, collected at week 4, from a patient treated with tofacitinib. Receptors originate from a human donor with alopecia areata.

In this sample, this clone turned up once. The chain couples TRBV15 to TRBJ2-7, with TRBD2 matching 8 bases. The CDR3 runs to 15 residues. The V gene end was trimmed by 1 base and the J gene end by 4 bases; junction bases not matched to a gene: 6. CDR1 is LNHNV and CDR2 is YYDKDF in the germline V gene (reference sequence). The CDR3 sequence is CATSRAQRGPYEQYF. The CDR3 region has the DNA TGTGCCACCAGCAGAGCGCAGCGGGGGCCGTACGAGCAGTACTTC.

The rearrangement links TRBV29-1 to TRBJ1-4, with 7 nucleotides matching TRBD1. Germline V CDR1 and CDR2: SQVTM, ANQGSEA. The CDR3 is made up of 15 amino acids. CDR3 in DNA: TGCATGAACGGAAAAAACAGGGGTTATCATGAAAAACTGTTTTTT. Its translation: CMNGKNRGYHEKLFF.

This chain connects TRBV4-3 to TRBJ1-2; D uncertain. Trimming cost V 0 bases and J 0 bases, with 14 bases left between them. The germline gives CDR1 LGHNA, CDR2 YSLEER. CDR3 length: 17 amino acids. As DNA, the CDR3 is TGCGCCAGCAGCCAAGATCATACCAGAACAGCTAACTATGGCTACACCTTC. It is translated as CASSQDHTRTANYGYTF.

This chain links TRBV30 with TRBJ1-6; perhaps TRBD1 as D (5 bases). V dropped 0 bases and J dropped 8 bases, with 14 bases sitting between them. The CDR3 is 15 amino acids. Per the germline V gene, CDR1 is GTSNPN and CDR2 is SVGIG (reference sequence). CDR3 sequence (DNA): TGTGCCTGGAGTGTAATTGGACAAGGGGATTCACCCCTCCACTTT. Protein sequence: CAWSVIGQGDSPLHF.

The CDR3 sequence: CASSFPGRSQETQYF. In DNA form, the CDR3 reads TGTGCCAGCAGCTTTCCCGGAAGGTCGCAAGAGACCCAGTACTTC. The chain combines TRBV7-2 with TRBJ2-5; D unresolved. Germline CDR1 and CDR2: SGHTA and FQGNSA. V was clipped by 3 bases and J by 2 bases, with 13 bases between them. The CDR3 contains 15 residues.

V is TRBV30 and J is TRBJ1-1; maybe TRBD1 (5 bases). There are 13 residues in the CDR3. Germline values: CDR1 GTSNPN, CDR2 SVGIG (reference sequence). Trimming shortened V by 1 base and J by 3 bases, and 9 bases separated the two germline ends. The CDR3: CAWSETGYTEAFF. The CDR3 DNA reads as TGTGCCTGGAGTGAAACAGGTTACACTGAAGCTTTCTTT.

This clone appeared a single time. The V gene is TRBV23-1, the J gene TRBJ2-5; weak D call: TRBD1 (6 bases). TRBV23-1 is assigned to the ORF class and has an uncertain function. V was cut by 3 bases and J by 13 bases, with 27 bases left in between. The CDR3 extends over 16 amino acids. The CDR3 region has the DNA TGCGCCAGCAGTCAGCCCGGGACATCGCTATACCCGCCGATGTACTTC. Protein sequence: CASSQPGTSLYPPMYF.

This sequence joins TRBV18 and TRBJ1-2; D may be TRBD1 (6 bases). V was shortened by 3 bases and J by 8 bases, with 19 bases between the two germline ends. The CDR3 is 15 amino acids. Germline-derived CDR1 and CDR2 are KGHSH and LQKENI. The CDR3, as DNA: TGTGCCAGCTCACCTGAACAGGACAGCCCCGGGGGCTACACCTTC. This sequence encodes CASSPEQDSPGGYTF.

The chain has TRBV6-6 and TRBJ2-7; 9 bases are a match to TRBD2. The CDR3 sequence is 14 residues long. Per germline, CDR1 MNHNY and CDR2 SVGAGI (reference sequence). Trimming at V came to 0 bases and at J to 6 bases, leaving 3 bases not matched to a gene. The CDR3 loop reads CASSYSRTSAEQYF. For the CDR3, the DNA is TGTGCCAGCAGTTACTCGCGGACTAGCGCCGAGCAGTACTTC.

This clone was detected a few times. Germline and junction disagree at one end, which may indicate a read error. J is TRBJ2-4 and V is TRBV28; either TRBD1 or TRBD2 may supply D (6 bases each). Germline V gives CDR1 MDHEN, CDR2 SYDVKM. The CDR3 sequence is 11 residues long. Here the CDR3 reads CASSFSGGIDF. DNA for the CDR3: TGTGCCAGCAGTTTCTCCGGGGGCATAGACTTC.

The chain couples TRBV6-5 to TRBJ1-5; D is unresolved. In germline, CDR1 is MNHEY, CDR2 SVGAGI. V dropped 6 bases and J dropped 3 bases, with 9 bases sitting between them. The length of the CDR3 is 13 residues. CDR3 in amino acids: CASSRGINQPQHF. CDR3 nucleotides: TGTGCCAGCAGCAGAGGGATCAATCAGCCCCAGCATTTT.

V is TRBV25-1 and J is TRBJ1-2, with D possibly being TRBD1 (6 bases). CDR3 size: 12 residues. Looked up from germline, CDR1 is MGHDK and CDR2 is SYGVNS. DNA of the CDR3: TGTGCTAGCGGGGACAAGGGGTACGGCTACACCTTC. Protein product: CASGDKGYGYTF.

V usage is TRBV6-5 and J usage is TRBJ1-2, with D perhaps matching TRBD1 (5 bases). Per germline, CDR1 MNHEY and CDR2 SVGAGI. V was cut by 5 bases and J by 1 base, with 11 bases left in between. The CDR3 runs to 14 residues. In DNA form, the CDR3 reads TGTGCCAGCAGTAGGGGTCAGGTTAACTATGGCTACACCTTC. Protein: CASSRGQVNYGYTF.

This clone occurred a few times. The genes are TRBV19 and TRBJ2-7; D possibly matches TRBD1 or TRBD2 (6 bases each). The CDR3 loop spans 15 amino acids. In germline, CDR1 is LNHDA, CDR2 SQIVND (reference sequence). The V end was cut by 3 bases, the J end by 2 bases, with 14 bases between. The DNA for the CDR3 is TGTGCCAGTAGTATCGGGACACGGGGGACCTACGAGCAGTACTTC. Its translation: CASSIGTRGTYEQYF.

This clone appeared a few times. This sequence joins TRBV10-3 and TRBJ2-5; D possibly uses TRBD1 or TRBD2 (6 bases each). This CDR3 region has 15 residues. Germline CDR1 reads ENHRY; CDR2 reads SYGVKD. Trimming removed 8 bases at V and 3 bases at J, with 19 bases between. CDR3 residues: CAIGTRGGVKETQYF. The CDR3 DNA reads TGTGCCATCGGGACCAGGGGAGGTGTCAAAGAGACCCAGTACTTC.

The CDR3 nucleotides read TGTGCCAGCAGCTTCGGGGACGGGCAGCCCCAGCATTTT. Encoded protein: CASSFGDGQPQHF. The J gene is TRBJ1-5, the V gene TRBV11-1, with D possibly TRBD1 on 5 matching bases. V lost 3 bases to trimming and J lost 7 bases, with 10 bases between them. The CDR3 consists of 13 residues. Germline V CDR1 and CDR2: SGHAT, FQDESV (reference sequence).

This chain links TRBV7-2 with TRBJ1-2, with D perhaps TRBD1 (5 bases). This CDR3 spans 10 amino acids. CDR1 and CDR2 from the germline V gene are SGHTA and FQGNSA. Trimming shortened V by 5 bases and J by 10 bases, and 8 bases separated the two germline ends. The CDR3 DNA sequence: TGTGCCAGCAGCCCGACAGACTACACCTTC. It encodes CASSPTDYTF.

There are a few counts of this clone. This sequence joins TRBV30 and TRBJ1-1; perhaps TRBD1 as D (5 bases). The CDR3 loop spans 14 amino acids. Trimming stripped 1 base from V and 0 bases from J, with 9 bases between. Germline loops: CDR1 GTSNPN, CDR2 SVGIG (reference sequence). CDR3 protein: CAWSARVVNTEAFF. CDR3 DNA sequence: TGTGCCTGGAGTGCCAGGGTTGTGAACACTGAAGCTTTCTTT. Using reference TRBV30 and TRBJ1-1 for the parts outside the CDR3, the full variable domain is SQTIHQWPATLVQPVGSPLSLECTVEGTSNPNLYWYRQAAGRGLQLLFYSVGIGQISSEVPQNLSASRPQDRQFILSSKKLLLSDSGFYLCAWSARVVNTEAFFGQGTRLTVV.

The chain has TRBV27 and TRBJ1-5; D uncertain. Trimming pared 4 bases from V and 2 bases from J, leaving 9 bases between. This CDR3 is built from 14 residues. CDR1 is MNHEY and CDR2 is SMNVEV in the germline V gene (reference sequence). The CDR3 reads CASSSRGGNQPQHF. The CDR3 nucleotides are TGTGCCAGCAGTTCGCGGGGAGGCAATCAGCCCCAGCATTTT.

V is TRBV30 and J is TRBJ1-2, with no clear D. V was clipped by 0 bases and J by 2 bases, with 7 bases between them. The germline gives CDR1 GTSNPN, CDR2 SVGIG (reference sequence). This CDR3 contains 13 residues. This chain's CDR3 is CAWSVVGNYGYTF. CDR3 coding DNA: TGTGCCTGGAGTGTAGTAGGGAACTATGGCTACACCTTC.

This clone appeared a single time. The rearrangement links TRBV5-6 to TRBJ1-6; D is perhaps TRBD1 (5 bases). The V end was cut by 3 bases, the J end by 7 bases, with 11 bases between. Germline CDR1 is SGHDT and CDR2 is YYEEEE. This CDR3 is 14 amino acids long. The CDR3 loop is CASSSGRKNSPLHF. In DNA form, the CDR3 reads TGTGCCAGCAGCTCGGGACGGAAGAATTCACCCCTCCACTTT.

This chain joins TRBV30 and TRBJ1-1, with a possible D match to TRBD1 (5 bases). Germline CDR1 reads GTSNPN; CDR2 reads SVGIG (reference sequence). The CDR3 loop spans 13 amino acids. V was pared by 0 bases and J by 7 bases, with 12 bases between. CDR3 residues: CAWSVKGPFEAFF. In nucleotides, the CDR3 is TGTGCCTGGAGTGTAAAGGGACCCTTTGAAGCTTTCTTT. Full variable domain (rest looked up from reference TRBV30 and TRBJ1-1): SQTIHQWPATLVQPVGSPLSLECTVEGTSNPNLYWYRQAAGRGLQLLFYSVGIGQISSEVPQNLSASRPQDRQFILSSKKLLLSDSGFYLCAWSVKGPFEAFFGQGTRLTVV.

J is TRBJ1-5 and V is TRBV9, with D perhaps TRBD1 (5 bases). V lost 2 bases and J lost 1, with 7 bases in between. This CDR3 has 14 residues. The germline CDR1 and CDR2 sequences are SGDLS and YYNGEE. The CDR3 loop is CASSVRDSNQPQHF. The CDR3 region has the DNA TGTGCCAGCAGCGTCCGGGACAGCAATCAGCCCCAGCATTTT.

The rearrangement links TRBV23-1 to TRBJ2-7; TRBD2 matches at 12 bases. TRBV23-1 qualifies as an ORF whose function is uncertain. CDR3 length equals 15 residues. The trim removed 6 bases at V and 6 bases at J, leaving 9 bases unmatched. The CDR3 here is CASSRTSGILIEQYF. In nucleotides, the CDR3 is TGCGCCAGCAGCCGGACTAGCGGGATTCTTATCGAGCAGTACTTC.

This clone was detected a few times. The chain links TRBV5-4 to TRBJ2-3; D is unclear. The V end lost 4 bases, the J end lost 1 base, and 4 bases lay between the germline ends. Germline V lookup: CDR1 SGHNT, CDR2 YYREEE (reference sequence). The CDR3 has 12 residues. CDR3: CASSRGTDTQYF. For the CDR3, the DNA is TGTGCCAGCAGCCGAGGCACAGATACGCAGTATTTT.

CDR3 region: CASSLGRAQYF. The CDR3 nucleotides are TGTGCCAGCAGCTTGGGGCGGGCTCAGTACTTC. This rearrangement joins TRBV7-2 to TRBJ2-4, with D perhaps matching TRBD1 or TRBD2 (5 bases each). The CDR3 is 11 amino acids. V gave up 3 bases and J gave up 12 bases, with 9 bases separating them. Germline loops: CDR1 SGHTA, CDR2 FQGNSA.

The genes are TRBV7-9 and TRBJ2-7; no reliable D call. Trimming removed 8 bases at V and 3 bases at J, with 17 bases between. Germline loops: CDR1 SEHNR, CDR2 FQNEAQ (reference sequence). The CDR3 extends over 14 amino acids. CDR3 nucleotides: TGTGCCAGCCCTACCCAGTCAGCCTACTACGAGCAGTACTTC. This gives the protein CASPTQSAYYEQYF.

The sample holds a few counts of this clone. This sequence joins TRBV10-3 and TRBJ2-2; D gene uncertain. This CDR3 comprises 15 residues. Trimming left V 0 bases short and J 1 base short, with 6 bases between. The germline gives CDR1 ENHRY, CDR2 SYGVKD. The CDR3 DNA reads as TGTGCCATCAGTGAGTCGGAAATGAACACCGGGGAGCTGTTTTTT. The encoded protein is CAISESEMNTGELFF.